This passage covers 3 T cell receptor beta chains from one sample sequenced in a study of vaccination and CD4 T cells after COVID-19. Cultured CD4+ T-cell DNA underwent Oncomine TCR Beta short-read sequencing. Cultured CD4+ T cells yielded the extracted genomic DNA. TCRdb processed the PCR reads anew with MiXCR; each CDR3 protein has one entry. The table lists 12,000 or so distinct CDR3 sequences, under 45% of them singletons. These receptors have no known antigen. Treatment reported: approximately 9-day PBMC culture with coronavirus spike peptide pools or control peptides (ViraFEST assay). The unexposed donor's CD4+ T cells were collected before the COVID-19 pandemic (2011-2018). Sequencing was performed on CD4+ T cells from blood, cultured in vitro. All receptors come from a human donor in good health.

This clonotype was counted once. The chain carries TRBV29-1 and TRBJ1-2; no clear D. This CDR3 has 12 amino acids. Germline CDR1 and CDR2: SQVTM and ANQGSEA. Trimming removed 2 bases at V and 5 bases at J, with 9 bases between. The CDR3 nucleotides are TGCAGCGTTGAAAGAGGGTTGTATGGCTACACCTTC. It encodes CSVERGLYGYTF.

The rearrangement joins TRBV6-2 or TRBV6-3 to TRBJ2-7; 9 bases are a match to TRBD1. V lost 10 bases and J lost 4; bases outside the gene matches: 8. The germline V gene has CDR1 MNHEY and CDR2 SVGEGT. The CDR3 length is 13 residues. For the CDR3, the DNA is TGTGCCACCCGGGGGGACAGGGCATACGAGCAGTACTTC. Protein sequence: CATRGDRAYEQYF.

The V gene is TRBV7-8, the J gene TRBJ1-6; the D is unclear. The CDR3 is 14 amino acids. V was clipped by 3 bases and J by 7 bases, with 10 bases between them. Germline values: CDR1 SGHVS, CDR2 FQNEAQ. DNA for the CDR3: TGTGCCAGCAGCTTCGACGGAGTAAATTCACCCCTCCACTTT. Translating it yields CASSFDGVNSPLHF.